The 15 T cell receptor beta chains reported below all come from one sample, sequenced in a study of blood T cell repertoires in COVID-19. Profiled with immunoSEQ multiplex PCR; TCRdb holds only in-frame clones, not every one. The data show about 120,000 clones, around 76% seen once. The source material was peripheral blood. Source of these receptors: a man aged 65 to 79 with acute or convalescent COVID-19.

This clone has only a few counts. The chain recombines TRBV29-1 with TRBJ2-1, with D perhaps matching TRBD1 (6 bases). V gave up 0 bases and J gave up 0 bases, with 12 bases separating them. CDR3 length: 16 residues. Per germline, CDR1 SQVTM and CDR2 ANQGSEA. The CDR3 sequence: CSVEDGQGPSYNEQFF. For the CDR3, the DNA is TGCAGCGTTGAAGATGGTCAGGGGCCCTCCTACAATGAGCAGTTCTTC.

The J gene is TRBJ1-2, the V gene TRBV6-4, with 9 nucleotides matching TRBD1. The CDR3 has 13 amino acids. Unmatched junction bases numbered 3, after V lost 6 bases and J lost 4 bases. Germline V gene lookup returns CDR1 MRHNA and CDR2 SNTAGT. The CDR3 is CASSRDRAYGYTF. CDR3 coding DNA: TGTGCCAGCAGCCGGGACAGGGCCTATGGCTACACCTTC.

This chain uses TRBV6-5 with TRBJ2-7; TRBD2 is a possible D gene (5 bases). This CDR3 spans 11 amino acids. V was cut by 4 bases and J by 4 bases, with 5 bases left in between. Germline CDR1 reads MNHEY; CDR2 reads SVGAGI. The CDR3, as DNA: TGTGCCAGCAGTTGGACTTACGAGCAGTACTTC. This encodes CASSWTYEQYF.

This clone was seen a handful of times. The CDR3 reads CASSTTGGWGYTF. The CDR3 coding sequence is TGTGCCAGCAGCACGACAGGCGGTTGGGGCTACACCTTC. The J gene is TRBJ1-2, the V gene TRBV12-3 or TRBV12-4; D possibly corresponds to TRBD1 (6 bases). The CDR3 runs 13 residues. V lost 6 bases and J 8 bases, leaving 16 bases between the germline ends.

The chain recombines TRBV5-4 with TRBJ2-5, with 7 bases identical to TRBD2. Germline CDR1 reads SGHNT; CDR2 reads YYREEE (reference sequence). The V gene end was trimmed by 4 bases and the J gene end by 5 bases; junction bases not matched to a gene: 14. This CDR3 spans 16 amino acids. The CDR3 here is CASSRGGDAGWETQYF. For the CDR3, the DNA is TGTGCCAGCAGCCGGGGAGGGGACGCGGGTTGGGAGACCCAGTACTTC.

This chain connects TRBV2 to TRBJ1-3; no definite D call. Trimming took off 4 bases at V and 0 bases at J, with 10 bases between the two ends. Looked up from germline, CDR1 is SNHLY and CDR2 is FYNNEI. The CDR3 consists of 15 residues. DNA for the CDR3: TGTGCCAGCAGTGGGAGTCGGGGCTCTGGAAACACCATATATTTT. Protein: CASSGSRGSGNTIYF.

This clone appeared a few times. The CDR3 here is CASSSGLETKTQYF. As DNA, the CDR3 is TGTGCCAGTAGTTCGGGACTAGAAACAAAGACCCAGTACTTC. The genes are TRBV19 and TRBJ2-5, with 8 bases aligning to TRBD2. This CDR3 is 14 amino acids long. J gave up 6 bases and V 5 bases, and 8 bases lay outside the gene matches. Germline V gives CDR1 LNHDA, CDR2 SQIVND (reference sequence). Based on the CDR3 plus reference TRBV19 and TRBJ2-5, the full variable domain is DGGITQSPKYLFRKEGQNVTLSCEQNLNHDAMYWYRQDPGQGLRLIYYSQIVNDFQKGDIAEGYSVSREKKESFPLTVTSAQKNPTAFYLCASSSGLETKTQYFGPGTRLLVL.

V is TRBV18 and J is TRBJ1-2; 10 bases are a match to TRBD1. Germline V CDR1 and CDR2: KGHSH, LQKENI. The CDR3 has 18 amino acids. V was clipped by 1 base and J by 2 bases; unmatched bases: 10. The CDR3 is CASSPLPQLGQGNYGYTF. The CDR3 DNA is TGTGCCAGCTCACCACTCCCCCAACTGGGACAGGGGAACTATGGCTACACCTTC.

This clone was seen a single time. The CDR3, as DNA: TGTGCTAGTGGCCAAAGGGACAGCTTTCTCTATGGCTACACCTTC. Its translation: CASGQRDSFLYGYTF. This chain uses TRBV12-5 with TRBJ1-2, with 7 nucleotides matching TRBD1. Germline V gene sequence: CDR1 LGHNT, CDR2 FRNRAP. The CDR3 sequence is 15 residues long. With V trimmed by 6 bases and J by 4 bases, 11 bases remained unmatched.

The sample holds one count of this clone. The genes are TRBV27 and TRBJ1-5, with 7 bases that match TRBD1. Looked up from germline, CDR1 is MNHEY and CDR2 is SMNVEV (reference sequence). V lost 4 bases and J lost 1; bases outside the gene matches: 4. This CDR3 has 15 residues. CDR3 bases: TGTGCCAGCAGTTCCGACAGGGCAAGCAATCAGCCCCAGCATTTT. Encoded protein: CASSSDRASNQPQHF.

The chain carries TRBV5-1 and TRBJ2-3; 7 positions agree with TRBD2. The CDR3 runs 13 residues. V dropped 5 bases and J dropped 7; count of bases not matched to a gene: 7. Germline V gene sequence: CDR1 SGHRS, CDR2 YFSETQ. The CDR3 is CASSPGLTYTQYF. The CDR3 coding sequence is TGCGCCAGCAGTCCGGGACTAACCTATACGCAGTATTTT.

The chain is built from TRBV28 and TRBJ2-1; D unclear. This CDR3 has 12 amino acids. Trimming pared 5 bases from V and 3 bases from J, leaving 5 bases between. Germline V CDR1 and CDR2: MDHEN, SYDVKM. The CDR3 DNA is TGTGCCAGCAGTCCAGGCTACAATGAGCAGTTCTTC. It specifies CASSPGYNEQFF.

The sample holds a few counts of this clone. The rearrangement uses TRBV18 and TRBJ1-3, with 12 bases aligning to TRBD1. This CDR3 has 15 residues. The V gene end was trimmed by 3 bases and the J gene end by 5 bases; junction bases not matched to a gene: 2. The V gene's germline CDR1 is KGHSH and CDR2 LQKENI. In DNA, the CDR3 is TGTGCCAGCTCACCCGGGACAGGGGGCAGAAACACCATATATTTT. This gives the protein CASSPGTGGRNTIYF.

J is TRBJ2-6 and V is TRBV19; 7 bases are shared with TRBD2. Germline CDR1 LNHDA, CDR2 SQIVND (reference sequence). Trimming cost V 11 bases and J 2 bases; bases outside gene matches: 6. This CDR3 contains 14 residues. The CDR3: CACGGRAGANVLTF. CDR3 DNA: TGTGCCTGTGGTGGGAGGGCTGGGGCCAACGTCCTGACTTTC.

This clone was detected once. This chain links TRBV4-2 with TRBJ1-1, with D unresolved. V was trimmed by 0 bases and J by 2 bases, leaving 10 bases between them. Germline V CDR1 and CDR2: LGHNA, YNFKEQ. The CDR3 is 15 residues long. CDR3 region: CASSQEMGRNTEAFF. The CDR3 coding sequence is TGTGCCAGCAGCCAAGAAATGGGCAGAAACACTGAAGCTTTCTTT.